This entry features one T cell receptor beta chain sequence. The antigen remains undetermined. This sample was taken from a study of shared clonotypes between healthy human individuals. Study-level findings and limits: Naive subsets generally had larger estimated richness than memory subsets. The study found 4.5% to 5% of naive CD4 clonotypes shared across several donors.

The germline CDR1 and CDR2 sequences are SNHLY and FYNNEI. The CDR3 runs 13 residues. J lost 8 bases, V lost 7 bases, and 8 bases had no gene match. Replicate sorted-subset PCRs were loaded with around 200 ng DNA, about 30,000 T cell genomes. This table comes from immunoSEQ multiplex PCR, and its TCRdb copy is limited to in-frame clones, with some not included. The repertoire holds millions of clones, with 85% to 95% as singletons. The specimen was naive CD4+ T cells sorted from blood. The subset denotes: CD45RA+ positively selected. The source is a man aged 18 to 30 in good health. This chain uses TRBV2 with TRBJ1-1; 9 nucleotides align to TRBD1. CDR3: CASTLEGTGEAFF. CDR3 DNA: TGTGCCAGCACCCTAGAAGGGACAGGGGAAGCTTTCTTT.